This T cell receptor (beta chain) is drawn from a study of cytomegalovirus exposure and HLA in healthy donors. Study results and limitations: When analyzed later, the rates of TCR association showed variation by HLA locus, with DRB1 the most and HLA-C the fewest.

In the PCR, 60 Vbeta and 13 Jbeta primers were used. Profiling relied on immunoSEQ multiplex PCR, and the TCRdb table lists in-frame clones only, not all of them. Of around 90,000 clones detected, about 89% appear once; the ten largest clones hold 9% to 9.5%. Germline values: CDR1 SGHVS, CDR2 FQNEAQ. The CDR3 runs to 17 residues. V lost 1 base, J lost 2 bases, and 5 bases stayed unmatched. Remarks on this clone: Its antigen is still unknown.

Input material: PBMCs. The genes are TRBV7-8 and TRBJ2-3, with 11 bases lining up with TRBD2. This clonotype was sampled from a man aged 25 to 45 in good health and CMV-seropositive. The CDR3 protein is CASSLVLLAGATDTQYF. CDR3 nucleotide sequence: TGTGCCAGCAGCTTAGTCCTACTAGCGGGAGCCACAGATACGCAGTATTTT.